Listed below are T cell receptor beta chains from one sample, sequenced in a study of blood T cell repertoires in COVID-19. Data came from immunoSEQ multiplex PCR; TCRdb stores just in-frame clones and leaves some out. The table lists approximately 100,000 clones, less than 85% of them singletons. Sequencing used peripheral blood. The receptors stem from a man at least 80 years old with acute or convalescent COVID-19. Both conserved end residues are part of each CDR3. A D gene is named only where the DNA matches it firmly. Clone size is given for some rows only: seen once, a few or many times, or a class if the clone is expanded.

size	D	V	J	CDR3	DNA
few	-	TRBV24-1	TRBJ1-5	CATSDRDKPANQPQHF	TGTGCCACCAGTGACAGGGACAAACCAGCAAATCAGCCCCAGCATTTT
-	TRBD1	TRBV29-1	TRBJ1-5	CSVGQGRGQPQHF	TGCAGCGTCGGACAGGGAAGAGGTCAGCCCCAGCATTTT
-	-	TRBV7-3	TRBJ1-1	CASSPGGTPNTEAFF	TGTGCCAGCAGCCCTGGCGGGACTCCGAACACTGAAGCTTTCTTT
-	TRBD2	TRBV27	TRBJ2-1	CASRSSGSLHEQFF	TGTGCCAGCAGGTCTAGCGGGAGCTTACATGAGCAGTTCTTC
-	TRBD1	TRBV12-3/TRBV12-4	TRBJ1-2	CASSTGGAGYTF	TGTGCCAGCAGCACAGGGGGCGCTGGCTACACCTTC
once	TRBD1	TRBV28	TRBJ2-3	CASSENRQGRTDTQYF	TGTGCCAGCAGCGAGAATCGACAGGGCCGCACAGATACGCAGTATTTT
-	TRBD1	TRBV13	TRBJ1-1	CASSWGQGLNTEAFF	TGTGCCAGCAGCTGGGGACAGGGGTTGAACACTGAAGCTTTCTTT
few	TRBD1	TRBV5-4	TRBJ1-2	CASSPSGTGVVSELF	TGTGCCAGCAGCCCGTCGGGGACAGGGGTTGTAAGTGAACTATTC
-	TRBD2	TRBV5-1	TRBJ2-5	CASSFGPGGQETQYF	TGCGCCAGCAGCTTTGGGCCGGGAGGCCAAGAGACCCAGTACTTC
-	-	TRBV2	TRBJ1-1	CASSGGPNTEAFF	TGTGCCAGCAGTGGAGGGCCGAACACTGAAGCTTTCTTT